The 12 T cell receptor beta chains reported below all come from one sample, sequenced in a study of cytomegalovirus exposure and HLA in healthy donors. Amplification used 60 Vbeta primers and 13 Jbeta primers. The table came from immunoSEQ multiplex PCR; TCRdb's copy has only in-frame clones and leaves some out. The repertoire includes some 96,000 clones, 60% to 75% of them detected once, and about 3.5% sits in the top ten. The specimen was PBMCs. These receptors were taken from a man between 60 and 70 years old in good health and CMV-seronegative.

The V gene is TRBV12-5, the J gene TRBJ2-5; unclear D gene. V lost 8 bases and J 1 base, leaving 17 bases between the germline ends. Germline CDR1 LGHNT, CDR2 FRNRAP. This CDR3 comprises 15 residues. The DNA for the CDR3 is TGTGCTAGTCGCCGCGGTTGGTCAGCCCAAGAGACCCAGTACTTC. Translation gives CASRRGWSAQETQYF.

This clone occurred a few times. V usage is TRBV27 and J usage is TRBJ2-7; possibly TRBD1 for D (6 bases). Trimming stripped 2 bases from V and 5 bases from J, with 22 bases between. The CDR3 loop spans 17 amino acids. The germline gives CDR1 MNHEY, CDR2 SMNVEV (reference sequence). The CDR3, as DNA: TGTGCCAGCAGTTTAGGGTCCAGGGGCCTTCTCGTCCACGAGCAGTACTTC. Protein: CASSLGSRGLLVHEQYF.

The rearrangement uses TRBV10-1 and TRBJ2-1; possibly TRBD2 for D (7 bases). The CDR3 contains 14 residues. V was shortened by 6 bases and J by 3 bases, with 12 bases between the two germline ends. Germline V gene lookup returns CDR1 WNHNN and CDR2 SYGVQD (reference sequence). This CDR3 is CASSGGLVYNEQFF. The CDR3 DNA sequence: TGCGCCAGCAGCGGGGGGCTAGTCTACAATGAGCAGTTCTTC.

The CDR3, as DNA: TGTGCCAGCAGCCCCCAGACAGGGGGCAGCTATGGCTACACCTTC. Amino acids: CASSPQTGGSYGYTF. The rearrangement uses TRBV9 and TRBJ1-2; 10 bases map to TRBD1. Looked up from germline, CDR1 is SGDLS and CDR2 is YYNGEE. Trimming removed 4 bases from V and 4 bases from J; junction bases left unmatched: 7. The CDR3 is made up of 15 amino acids.

This chain connects TRBV5-1 to TRBJ2-5; 9 nucleotides align to TRBD2. V was clipped by 5 bases and J by 0 bases; unmatched bases: 8. Germline V lookup: CDR1 SGHRS, CDR2 YFSETQ. This CDR3 region has 16 residues. CDR3 protein: CASRSGLARHQETQYF. CDR3 nucleotide sequence: TGCGCCAGCAGATCAGGACTAGCGCGACACCAAGAGACCCAGTACTTC.

Note on this clone: Distinct nucleotide sequences in the sample also encode this CDR3. V and J are TRBV7-3 and TRBJ2-1; 7 positions agree with TRBD1. CDR3 length equals 15 residues. V was pared by 2 bases and J by 5 bases, with 6 bases of the junction left unmatched. Germline-derived CDR1 and CDR2 are SGHTA and FQGTGA. CDR3 residues: CASSLLGQAHNEQFF. DNA for the CDR3: TGTGCCAGCAGCTTATTAGGACAGGCCCACAATGAGCAGTTCTTC.

This clone turned up a few times. V usage is TRBV29-1 and J usage is TRBJ2-5, with TRBD1 matching 7 bases. The germline V gene has CDR1 SQVTM and CDR2 ANQGSEA. The length of the CDR3 is 14 residues. The ends lost 6 bases at V and 1 base at J; junction bases unmatched: 8. The CDR3 nucleotides read TGCAGCGTCCCCCTCCGGGACAGCCAAGAGACCCAGTACTTC. This encodes CSVPLRDSQETQYF.

This chain uses TRBV4-2 with TRBJ2-5; a possible D gene is TRBD2 (6 bases). In germline, CDR1 is LGHNA, CDR2 YNFKEQ. The CDR3 consists of 14 residues. V shed 0 bases and J shed 4 bases, with 9 bases lying between them. DNA of the CDR3: TGTGCCAGCAGCCAAGATAGGAGGGGAGAGACCCAGTACTTC. It translates to CASSQDRRGETQYF.

The J gene is TRBJ2-7, the V gene TRBV27; 9 bases agree with TRBD1. The CDR3 length is 18 residues. V dropped 6 bases and J dropped 2; count of bases not matched to a gene: 17. Per germline, CDR1 MNHEY and CDR2 SMNVEV (reference sequence). In DNA, the CDR3 is TGTGCCAGCAGACAAAACACCGGGACAGGGTTTTATCCCTACGAGCAGTACTTC. Translation: CASRQNTGTGFYPYEQYF.

The chain has TRBV19 and TRBJ2-3; possible D gene TRBD2, 5 bases. CDR1 LNHDA and CDR2 SQIVND come from the germline V gene (reference sequence). The CDR3 covers 12 residues. Trimming removed 5 bases at V and 8 bases at J, with 11 bases between. In nucleotides, the CDR3 is TGTGCCAGTAGTGAGGGAAGGGTTACGCAGTATTTT. This translates into CASSEGRVTQYF.

This clone has only a few counts. The chain recombines TRBV2 with TRBJ1-5; D is ambiguous. The CDR3 has 15 amino acids. V was cut by 6 bases and J by 3 bases, with 15 bases left in between. CDR1 is SNHLY and CDR2 is FYNNEI in the germline V gene. The CDR3 DNA reads as TGTGCCAGCAGACCGCACGGGGAAAACAATCAGCCCCAGCATTTT. It encodes CASRPHGENNQPQHF.

V gene TRBV19 combines with J gene TRBJ1-6; 7 bases are shared with TRBD1. Germline CDR1 is LNHDA and CDR2 is SQIVND (reference sequence). The CDR3 is 15 residues long. V was clipped by 5 bases and J by 10 bases; unmatched bases: 11. CDR3 sequence reads: CASSVRDSGGSPLHF. The CDR3 region has the DNA TGTGCCAGTAGTGTACGGGACAGCGGAGGATCACCCCTCCACTTT.